Listed below are T cell receptor beta chains from one sample, sequenced in a study of response to subunit inactivated influenza vaccine. TCRdb reprocessed the RT-PCR reads with MiXCR, giving one entry per CDR3 protein. Of under 550,000 distinct CDR3 sequences in the sample, 6.5% to 8% were seen once. The sample in question was PBMCs from blood, obtained around 25 months after vaccination. The receptor set was obtained from a man aged 50 to 69 who received an inactivated influenza vaccine. Each CDR3 is given with its conserved first and last residue. D genes are given only for firm matches. Clone size is shown for a subset of rows, as once, few, many or a class of expanded clone.

V	D	J	size	CDR3	DNA
TRBV4-2	TRBD2	TRBJ2-1	few	CASSQVASGGYNEQFF	TGTGCCAGCAGCCAAGTTGCGAGCGGGGGGTACAATGAGCAGTTCTTC
TRBV4-1	TRBD2	TRBJ2-2	many	CASSHRGLATNTGELFF	TGCGCCAGCAGCCACCGGGGACTAGCGACGAACACCGGGGAGCTGTTTTTT
TRBV29-1	.	TRBJ1-1	.	CSVAAGGTEAFF	TGCAGCGTTGCTGCGGGTGGAACTGAAGCTTTCTTT
TRBV15	.	TRBJ1-5	many	CATSRENQPQHF	TGTGCCACCAGCAGGGAGAATCAGCCCCAGCATTTT
TRBV29-1	.	TRBJ2-3	many	CSVEAGSNTQYF	TGCAGCGTTGAGGCGGGGTCTAATACGCAGTATTTT
TRBV11-2	.	TRBJ1-2	many	CASSRGGSYGYTF	TGTGCCAGCAGCCGAGGAGGGTCCTATGGCTACACCTTC
TRBV12-3/TRBV12-4	.	TRBJ1-4	many	CASSLRQGNEKLFF	TGTGCCAGCAGTTTGAGGCAGGGTAATGAAAAACTGTTTTTT
TRBV3-1	.	TRBJ1-1	.	CASSQTGGSNTEAFF	TGTGCCAGCAGCCAAACGGGGGGGTCGAACACTGAAGCTTTCTTT
TRBV27	.	TRBJ1-5	few	CASTDKSGQSYNHRNQPQHF	TGTGCCAGCACCGACAAAAGCGGCCAATCCTACAATCACCGCAATCAGCCCCAGCATTTT
TRBV4-3	TRBD1	TRBJ1-4	many	CASSRDRGGEKLFF	TGCGCCAGCAGCCGGGACAGGGGTGGCGAAAAACTGTTTTTT
TRBV4-1	.	TRBJ2-4	.	CASSQKGGNIQYF	TGCGCCAGCAGCCAAAAGGGGGGAAACATTCAGTACTTC
TRBV4-3	TRBD2	TRBJ2-2	few	CASSQFTRASGIPGELFF	TGCGCCAGCAGCCAATTCACTCGGGCTAGCGGGATCCCCGGGGAGCTGTTTTTT
TRBV6-1	TRBD2	TRBJ2-7	.	CASSPSSGRFQEQYF	TGTGCCAGCAGTCCTTCTAGCGGGAGGTTCCAGGAGCAGTACTTC
TRBV2	TRBD2	TRBJ2-5	many	CASVGTSLLQTQYF	TGTGCCAGCGTGGGGACTAGTCTGCTTCAGACCCAGTACTTC
TRBV20-1	TRBD1	TRBJ1-4	.	CSAQGTGGNQFKKLFF	TGCAGTGCCCAGGGGACAGGGGGAAACCAGTTTAAAAAACTGTTTTTT
TRBV18	TRBD2	TRBJ2-1	few	CASSLLAGAKDEQFF	TGTGCCAGCTCACTTCTAGCGGGAGCTAAGGATGAGCAGTTCTTC
TRBV5-5	.	TRBJ2-3	.	CASIRGGTDTQYF	TGTGCCAGCATCCGAGGGGGGACAGATACGCAGTATTTT
TRBV7-2	.	TRBJ2-3	.	CASSLVGWAGEDTQYF	TGTGCCAGCAGCTTAGTGGGTTGGGCAGGGGAAGATACGCAGTATTTT
TRBV5-1	.	TRBJ2-3	many	CASSLGNALPRQYF	TGCGCCAGCAGCTTGGGAAACGCTTTACCGAGGCAGTATTTT
TRBV5-1	.	TRBJ1-5	.	CASSLGSNHPQHF	TGCGCCAGCAGCTTGGGTAGCAATCATCCCCAGCATTTT
TRBV4-2	TRBD2	TRBJ2-3	few	CASSTREVTDTQYF	TGTGCCAGCAGCACGCGGGAGGTCACAGATACGCAGTATTTT
TRBV28	.	TRBJ2-2	.	CTSSLVNTGELFF	TGTACCAGCAGTTTGGTTAACACCGGGGAGCTGTTTTTT
TRBV7-2	.	TRBJ1-5	many	CASSLHSNQPQHF	TGTGCCAGCAGCTTACATAGCAATCAGCCCCAGCATTTT
TRBV24-1	.	TRBJ2-3	few	CATSPARPRVSSDTQYF	TGTGCCACCAGCCCCGCTAGACCCAGGGTTAGCTCAGATACGCAGTATTTT
TRBV4-1	.	TRBJ2-3	.	CASSRTWGPSTDTQYF	TGCGCCAGCAGCCGAACCTGGGGACCTAGCACAGATACGCAGTATTTT
TRBV5-1	.	TRBJ1-1	.	CASSGRDSSRPMNTEAFF	TGCGCCAGCAGCGGACGGGACTCTAGCCGCCCAATGAACACTGAAGCTTTCTTT
TRBV4-2	TRBD2	TRBJ2-3	many	CASSQDSSVAGGRNTQYF	TGTGCCAGCAGCCAAGATTCGAGTGTAGCGGGAGGCCGCAATACGCAGTATTTT
TRBV6-1	TRBD2	TRBJ2-1	.	CASTELAKHNEQFF	TGTGCCAGCACCGAACTAGCGAAACACAATGAGCAGTTCTTC
TRBV5-1	.	TRBJ1-3	.	CASSLAGRSAGNTIYF	TGCGCCAGCAGCTTGGCGGGGAGATCAGCTGGAAACACCATATATTTT
TRBV23-1	.	TRBJ2-2	few	CASSQGGQSSNTGELFF	TGCGCCAGCAGTCAAGGGGGTCAGAGTTCGAACACCGGGGAGCTGTTTTTT
TRBV6-5	.	TRBJ2-2	few	CASSYDRWTGELFF	TGTGCCAGCAGTTACGATAGGTGGACCGGGGAGCTGTTTTTT
TRBV6-1	.	TRBJ1-4	.	CASSVNGRDEKLFF	TGTGCCAGCAGTGTTAATGGGAGAGATGAAAAACTGTTTTTT
TRBV6-1	TRBD2	TRBJ2-1	many	CASRAGTSGYEQFF	TGTGCCAGCAGAGCCGGGACTAGTGGATATGAGCAGTTCTTC
TRBV5-1	.	TRBJ2-1	many	CASSFGLVDNEQFF	TGCGCCAGCAGCTTTGGACTGGTTGACAATGAGCAGTTCTTC
TRBV20-1	.	TRBJ1-4	.	CSARGTERYGKLFF	TGCAGTGCTAGAGGGACAGAGAGATATGGAAAACTGTTTTTT
TRBV6-2/TRBV6-3	TRBD1	TRBJ1-2	.	CASSSRQGPSYGYTF	TGTGCCAGCAGTTCCCGACAGGGACCGTCCTATGGCTACACCTTC
TRBV7-8	.	TRBJ2-3	many	CASSHKQGSSTDTQYF	TGTGCCAGCAGTCACAAACAGGGCTCCAGCACAGATACGCAGTATTTT
TRBV10-3	.	TRBJ2-3	.	CAISESLGGRSDTQYF	TGTGCCATCAGTGAGTCTCTCGGAGGGCGGTCAGATACGCAGTATTTT
TRBV15	.	TRBJ1-2	few	CATSTYIGGYTF	TGTGCCACCAGCACCTACATAGGTGGCTACACCTTC
TRBV3-1	TRBD1	TRBJ1-4	many	CASSLTGAVNEKLFF	TGTGCCAGCAGCCTTACAGGGGCCGTAAATGAAAAACTGTTTTTT
TRBV4-1	.	TRBJ1-5	many	CASSQGSIRGRGNQPQHF	TGCGCCAGCAGCCAAGGATCAATTCGGGGACGGGGCAATCAGCCCCAGCATTTT
TRBV12-3/TRBV12-4	TRBD1	TRBJ1-6	many	CASSQGQGWSPLHF	TGTGCCAGCAGTCAAGGACAGGGGTGGTCACCCCTCCACTTT
TRBV6-2/TRBV6-3	TRBD1	TRBJ2-7	many	CASSSAYPSNRGFGYEQYF	TGTGCCAGCAGTTCCGCTTACCCCTCCAACAGGGGTTTTGGCTACGAGCAGTACTTC
TRBV5-1	TRBD1	TRBJ1-4	few	CASSRDRGNEKLFF	TGCGCCAGCAGCCGGGACAGGGGAAATGAAAAACTGTTTTTT
TRBV5-6	TRBD2	TRBJ2-1	.	CASGVGLAGDRSYNEQFF	TGTGCCAGCGGCGTGGGGCTAGCGGGAGACCGCTCCTACAATGAGCAGTTCTTC
TRBV6-5	.	TRBJ1-1	.	CASSYTRTVRNTEAFF	TGTGCCAGCAGTTACACCAGGACAGTAAGGAACACTGAAGCTTTCTTT
TRBV11-1	TRBD1	TRBJ1-2	.	CASTRGMDTGALLNYGYTF	TGTGCCAGCACCAGGGGGATGGACACAGGGGCCCTTCTTAACTATGGCTACACCTTC
TRBV6-2/TRBV6-3	TRBD1	TRBJ2-2	.	CASSSLGQGHTGELFF	TGTGCCAGCAGTTCGTTAGGACAGGGGCACACCGGGGAGCTGTTTTTT
TRBV20-1	.	TRBJ2-5	many	CSAHNAGAGVTQYF	TGCAGTGCCCACAATGCGGGGGCAGGGGTGACCCAGTACTTC
TRBV28	TRBD1	TRBJ2-7	.	CASSREMDRGYEQYF	TGTGCCAGCAGTCGTGAAATGGACAGGGGTTACGAGCAGTACTTC
TRBV7-2	TRBD2	TRBJ2-7	.	CASSLPSTSGSRYEQYF	TGTGCCAGCAGCCTCCCCTCGACTAGCGGGTCTAGGTACGAGCAGTACTTC
TRBV2	.	TRBJ2-1	many	CASPTRTVSSYNEQFF	TGTGCCAGCCCGACCAGGACGGTGAGCTCCTACAATGAGCAGTTCTTC
TRBV12-3/TRBV12-4	.	TRBJ2-7	few	CASSFPRESPASYEQYF	TGTGCCAGCAGTTTTCCCCGGGAATCCCCCGCCTCCTACGAGCAGTACTTC
TRBV7-9	.	TRBJ2-2	few	CASSTNRVPGELFF	TGTGCCAGCAGCACCAACAGGGTTCCCGGGGAGCTGTTTTTT
TRBV4-3	TRBD2	TRBJ2-1	few	CASSQVGLAEQFF	TGCGCCAGCAGCCAAGTAGGACTAGCGGAGCAGTTCTTC
TRBV7-2	.	TRBJ1-1	few	CASSLRKGGSTEAFF	TGTGCCAGCAGCTTACGGAAGGGGGGTAGCACTGAAGCTTTCTTT
TRBV6-4	TRBD1	TRBJ2-1	few	CASSDVWSGGRNEQFF	TGTGCCAGCAGTGACGTATGGTCAGGGGGTCGGAATGAGCAGTTCTTC
TRBV20-1	TRBD1	TRBJ1-5	.	CSASLGGRSNQPQHF	TGCAGTGCTAGCCTAGGGGGCAGGAGCAATCAGCCCCAGCATTTT
TRBV10-3	TRBD2	TRBJ2-2	.	CAISEPSGGTYTGELFF	TGTGCCATCAGTGAGCCTAGCGGGGGGACTTACACCGGGGAGCTGTTTTTT
TRBV4-2	.	TRBJ2-7	.	CASSQDLIDSVGRYEQYF	TGTGCCAGCAGCCAAGATCTAATAGACAGTGTAGGAAGGTACGAGCAGTACTTC